These T cell receptor beta chains were read from a single sample in a study of blood T cells in healthy people across ages. In TCRdb, the 5' RACE reads were re-called with MiXCR into one record per CDR3 protein. The sample contains some 890,000 distinct CDR3 sequences, 29% of which appear only once. The sample was also linked to a second study, of T cells of mothers and their children.

The sample taken for sequencing was blood. Every receptor here comes from a woman between 35 and 50 years old in good health. The CDR3 runs from the conserved cysteine through the conserved F or W. Rows give clone size only sometimes, using once, few, many, or a class for an expanded clone.

cdr3_aa v_call clone_size
CASSLEGGQGRMEQYF TRBV7-8 -
CASKDRGLFKEKLFF TRBV27 many
CSVGDTDTQYF TRBV29-1 many
CASSAGQGARSPLHF TRBV9 few
CASRSQVRGDGYTF TRBV7-2 few
CASRSRENYGYTF TRBV12-3/TRBV12-4 many
CASSLALTSGGAFNEQFF TRBV7-2 -
CASSLTLKDTQYF TRBV7-3 -
CASSLVGRGVSGANVLTF TRBV7-9 -
CASSQEYREETQYF TRBV3-1 -
CSADQYSRGVYGYTF TRBV20-1 many
CASRFQGSSYEQYF TRBV2 few
CASSLRTGESQPQHF TRBV7-2 few
CASSSHRGRSYGYTF TRBV7-8 few
CASSESGRGPGGSSYNEQFF TRBV2 -
CASSFRLDRGETQYF TRBV7-8 few
CASSPQLAGGADTQYF TRBV4-3 many
CASSLAFPGGAGDTQYF TRBV28 -
CASGPETEPFSYTF TRBV5-1 -
CASSFLDRDTGELFF TRBV7-2 many
CAWSPYNTEAFF TRBV30 -
CASSLVQGDETQYF TRBV7-2 -
CSVEGVGGSYGYTF TRBV29-1 -
CASSLATSGGLQETQYF TRBV12-3/TRBV12-4 many
CASSYGVEANTGELFF TRBV6-2/TRBV6-3 few
CASSPEMGWGYTF TRBV18 -
CASSRQRLSSGANVLTF TRBV6-1 -
CASSEGGGAKYF TRBV2 few
CASSQEVRGPEQYF TRBV4-1 few
CASSPTGAHGYTF TRBV28 few
CSAYQKNQGANYGYTF TRBV20-1 few
CASSPRDRPYEQYF TRBV18 many
CASTALSAGAQETQYF TRBV7-2 once
CVWTIPGGYGYTF TRBV30 few
CASSSRAETETQYF TRBV7-2 many
CASSLDSYSNQPQHF TRBV5-6 many
CATSKWTGETQYF TRBV15 -
CASSSHPGTGGTEAFF TRBV28 -
CASSYSVIGNTIYF TRBV6-5 few
CASSPTSGRAGDTQYF TRBV7-3 -
CATSEANYGYTF TRBV24-1 many
CASSLGTPNYEQYF TRBV7-6 few
CASSWAPDRGTEAFF TRBV5-1 few
CATSDRRTPRFEQFF TRBV24-1 few
CASSLASRGTEAFF TRBV7-2 few
CASGSRYEQYF TRBV25-1 many
CASSQGTASGTGYGYTF TRBV4-3 many
CSARDSLGYGYTF TRBV20-1 many
CATSSRGGRETQYF TRBV15 few
CASSPRGLGYYGYTF TRBV11-2 -